This passage covers 13 T cell receptor beta chains from one sample sequenced in a study of blood T cell repertoires in COVID-19. TCRdb keeps only in-frame clones here, not all; method: immunoSEQ multiplex PCR. The sample has about 330,000 clones, around nine tenths seen once. The sequencing input was PBMCs or T cells enriched from blood (not recorded which). The receptors stem from a man aged 30-40 years who had recovered from COVID-19.

The chain couples TRBV13 to TRBJ1-5; D perhaps matches TRBD1 (6 bases). Germline V gene sequence: CDR1 PRHDT, CDR2 FYEKMQ (reference sequence). V dropped 2 bases and J dropped 6 bases, with 14 bases sitting between them. CDR3 length: 15 amino acids. For the CDR3, the DNA is TGTGCCAGCAGCTTATCAGGGGAGGGAAGTCAGCCCCAGCATTTT. Translated: CASSLSGEGSQPQHF.

The chain links TRBV5-4 to TRBJ2-1, with 8 bases fitting TRBD2. The CDR3 contains 16 residues. V gave up 0 bases and J gave up 4 bases; unmatched junction bases: 6. Germline CDR1 and CDR2: SGHNT and YYREEE (reference sequence). The CDR3 loop is CASSLVGPSGYNEQFF. The CDR3 nucleotides are TGTGCCAGCAGCTTGGTGGGTCCTAGCGGGTACAATGAGCAGTTCTTC.

The chain has TRBV27 and TRBJ1-6, with 7 bases that match TRBD1. Trimming at V came to 4 bases and at J to 10 bases, leaving 10 bases not matched to a gene. This CDR3 region has 15 residues. From germline, CDR1 is MNHEY and CDR2 SMNVEV (reference sequence). CDR3 in amino acids: CASSSRGGPQSPLHF. CDR3 in DNA: TGTGCCAGCAGTTCTAGAGGGGGCCCACAATCACCCCTCCACTTT.

This clone came up many times. V is TRBV10-3 and J is TRBJ2-2, with TRBD2 matching 11 bases. The CDR3 runs to 19 residues. The V segment lost 2 bases and the J segment 3 bases; nucleotides outside the gene matches: 11. Germline assignment: CDR1 ENHRY and CDR2 SYGVKD. CDR3: CAISEPLGSGGGHTGELFF. As DNA, the CDR3 is TGTGCCATCAGTGAGCCGTTGGGTAGCGGGGGGGGACACACCGGGGAGCTGTTTTTT.

In DNA form, the CDR3 reads TGTGCCAGCAGCTTAAGTCGGTATTCACCCCTCCACTTT. Encoded protein: CASSLSRYSPLHF. The rearrangement links TRBV11-2 to TRBJ1-6; D is unresolved. This CDR3 comprises 13 residues. Looked up from germline, CDR1 is SGHAT and CDR2 is FQNNGV. The V end was cut by 2 bases, the J end by 8 bases, with 7 bases between.

In DNA form, the CDR3 reads TGTGCCAGCACCACCGGGGGGGGCGGGGCCGCCGGCGGGGAGCTGTTTTTT. Its translation is CASTTGGGGAAGGELFF. The chain joins TRBV7-8 to TRBJ2-2; 8 nucleotides match TRBD2. Trimming removed 7 bases from V and 7 bases from J; junction bases left unmatched: 17. Germline V gene lookup returns CDR1 SGHVS and CDR2 FQNEAQ. The CDR3 loop spans 17 amino acids.

The V gene is TRBV9, the J gene TRBJ1-4, with a tentative D call TRBD1 (5 bases). There are 14 residues in the CDR3. Germline CDR1 and CDR2: SGDLS and YYNGEE. V lost 0 bases and J lost 10, with 13 bases in between. CDR3: CASSVDGHPRKLFF. The CDR3 region has the DNA TGTGCCAGCAGCGTAGACGGACACCCCAGAAAACTGTTTTTT.

The chain employs TRBV25-1 and TRBJ1-2, with 10 bases lining up with TRBD1. In germline, CDR1 is MGHDK, CDR2 SYGVNS. The junction had 5 bases not matched to a gene; V was cut back by 5 bases and J by 8 bases. This CDR3 is 13 amino acids long. This CDR3 reads CASSRQGAPGYTF. The CDR3 DNA reads as TGTGCCAGCAGTAGACAGGGGGCACCGGGCTACACCTTC.

Of note for this clone: Other DNA sequences in the same sample also yield this CDR3. The chain uses TRBV18 and TRBJ2-7; 8 nucleotides line up with TRBD1. The CDR3 consists of 15 residues. The V gene end was trimmed by 2 bases and the J gene end by 0 bases; junction bases not matched to a gene: 3. Germline V gene lookup returns CDR1 KGHSH and CDR2 LQKENI. The CDR3 region is CASSPGQGSSYEQYF. CDR3 nucleotide sequence: TGTGCCAGCTCACCAGGACAGGGAAGCTCCTACGAGCAGTACTTC.

The chain employs TRBV29-1 and TRBJ1-6; D is undetermined. Deletions cut 6 bases from V and 5 bases from J, with 11 bases between. CDR3 length equals 13 residues. The V gene's germline CDR1 is SQVTM and CDR2 ANQGSEA. This chain's CDR3 is CSVALGDNSPLHF. The CDR3 DNA reads as TGCAGCGTGGCCCTAGGCGATAATTCACCCCTCCACTTT.

This chain links TRBV3-1 (or the pseudogene TRBV3-2) with TRBJ2-7; TRBD2 aligns across 11 bases. The CDR3 length is 15 residues. V was clipped by 4 bases and J by 3 bases; unmatched bases: 5. The germline CDR1 and CDR2 sequences are LGHDT and YNNKEL (reference sequence). CDR3 amino acids: CASSRPSGGLYEQYF. CDR3 DNA sequence: TGTGCCAGCAGCCGACCTAGCGGGGGGCTCTACGAGCAGTACTTC.

The rearrangement uses TRBV7-8 and TRBJ2-4; D perhaps matches TRBD2 (6 bases). The CDR3 totals 11 residues. Trimming took off 3 bases at V and 9 bases at J, with 6 bases between the two ends. Per germline, CDR1 SGHVS and CDR2 FQNEAQ. CDR3 nucleotide sequence: TGTGCCAGCAGCTTCGGGGGCATTCAGTACTTC. Its protein product is CASSFGGIQYF. Supplemented by reference TRBV7-8 and TRBJ2-4, the full variable domain reads GAGVSQSPRYKVAKRGQDVALRCDPISGHVSLFWYQQALGQGPEFLTYFQNEAQLDKSGLPSDRFFAERPEGSVSTLKIQRTQQEDSAVYLCASSFGGIQYFGAGTRLSVL.

This clone was detected only once. The sample holds other DNA sequences that translate to the same CDR3. This chain uses TRBV5-1 with TRBJ2-7; 10 bases line up with TRBD2. The CDR3 runs to 14 residues. Germline V gene lookup returns CDR1 SGHRS and CDR2 YFSETQ. V was clipped by 2 bases and J by 3 bases; unmatched bases: 2. The CDR3 nucleotides are TGCGCCAGCAGCTTAGCGGGGGGGAACTACGAGCAGTACTTC. Protein: CASSLAGGNYEQYF.